Below are 5 T cell receptor beta chains sequenced from a single sample in a study of a mutant IDH1 vaccine in newly diagnosed glioma. The time point: week 11, during vaccination. A single vaccine dose contained 300 ug of mutant IDH1 20-mer peptide, and topical imiquimod was used with it. Some clones are missing from TCRdb's copy, which holds only in-frame ones; the method was immunoSEQ multiplex PCR. The data contain approximately 61,000 clones, approximately 80% of them singletons. Their specific antigens are unknown. The sequences come from PBMCs, collected from a glioma patient whose treatment included an IDH1 peptide vaccine. Every receptor here comes from a man in his forties or fifties with glioma.

The rearrangement links TRBV6-1 to TRBJ2-7; D perhaps matches TRBD1 (6 bases). V lost 3 bases and J lost 2, with 23 bases in between. The germline V gene encodes CDR1 MNHNS and CDR2 SASEGT. The CDR3 spans 18 residues. This chain's CDR3 is CASSDFRFRLDRPYEQYF. The CDR3 DNA is TGTGCCAGCAGTGATTTTCGGTTCAGATTGGACAGACCCTACGAGCAGTACTTC.

The chain employs TRBV7-2 and TRBJ2-7, with a tentative D call TRBD2 (5 bases). CDR1 and CDR2 (germline): SGHTA, FQGNSA. The ends were cut back, 2 bases at V and 7 bases at J, with 12 bases in the middle. The CDR3 covers 13 residues. The CDR3 DNA reads as TGTGCCAGCAGCTTACTCGGGCCGGGGGAGCAGTACTTC. This translates into CASSLLGPGEQYF.

The chain is built from TRBV5-4 and TRBJ2-1, with a weak D call TRBD1 (6 bases). V was cut by 0 bases and J by 2 bases, with 12 bases left in between. This CDR3 region has 16 residues. Germline CDR1 SGHNT, CDR2 YYREEE (reference sequence). The CDR3 sequence is CASSLAGAGAYNEQFF. The DNA for the CDR3 is TGTGCCAGCAGCTTGGCCGGAGCAGGGGCCTACAATGAGCAGTTCTTC.

This chain links TRBV5-8 with TRBJ2-7; TRBD1 matches at 7 bases. Germline CDR1 and CDR2: SGHTS and YDEGEE. The length of the CDR3 is 13 residues. Trimming at V came to 4 bases and at J to 1 base, leaving 2 bases not matched to a gene. CDR3 DNA: TGTGCCAGCAGCCGGGGACAGTCCTACGAGCAGTACTTC. It specifies CASSRGQSYEQYF.

This chain joins TRBV15 and TRBJ1-4; 8 nucleotides align to TRBD1. Trimming cost V 3 bases and J 7 bases; bases outside gene matches: 7. Germline CDR1 reads LNHNV; CDR2 reads YYDKDF (reference sequence). This CDR3 has 15 amino acids. CDR3 region: CATSRQTGVGEKLFF. The DNA of the CDR3 is TGTGCCACCAGCAGGCAGACAGGGGTGGGTGAAAAACTGTTTTTT.